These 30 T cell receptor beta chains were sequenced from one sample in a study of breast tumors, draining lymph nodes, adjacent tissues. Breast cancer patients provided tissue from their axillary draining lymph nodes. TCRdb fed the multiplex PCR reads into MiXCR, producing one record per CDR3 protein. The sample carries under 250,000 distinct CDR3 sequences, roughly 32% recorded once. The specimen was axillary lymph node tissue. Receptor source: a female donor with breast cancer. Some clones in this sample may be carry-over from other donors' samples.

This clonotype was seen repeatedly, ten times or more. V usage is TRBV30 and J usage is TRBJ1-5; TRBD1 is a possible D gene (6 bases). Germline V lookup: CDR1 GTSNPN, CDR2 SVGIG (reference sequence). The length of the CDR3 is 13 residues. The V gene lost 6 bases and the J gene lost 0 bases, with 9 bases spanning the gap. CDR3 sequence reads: CACQGYSNQPQHF. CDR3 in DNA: TGTGCCTGCCAGGGGTATAGCAATCAGCCCCAGCATTTT.

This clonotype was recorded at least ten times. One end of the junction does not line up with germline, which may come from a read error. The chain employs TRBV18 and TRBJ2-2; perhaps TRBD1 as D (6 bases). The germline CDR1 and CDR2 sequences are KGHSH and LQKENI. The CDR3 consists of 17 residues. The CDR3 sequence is CASSSPGEQVNTGELFF. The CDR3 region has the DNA TGTGCCAGCTCATCACCAGGGGAACAAGTGAACACCGGGGAGCTGTTTTTT.

Here the CDR3 DNA reads TGTGCCAGCAGCGCCCTAGCGGGAGTTGAGACCCAGTACTTC. Its protein is CASSALAGVETQYF. The V and J genes are TRBV7-8 and TRBJ2-5, with TRBD2 identical over 10 bases. CDR1 and CDR2 (germline): SGHVS, FQNEAQ. The V and J ends lost 5 bases and 5 bases, in that order; junction bases with no gene match: 5. The CDR3 length is 14 residues.

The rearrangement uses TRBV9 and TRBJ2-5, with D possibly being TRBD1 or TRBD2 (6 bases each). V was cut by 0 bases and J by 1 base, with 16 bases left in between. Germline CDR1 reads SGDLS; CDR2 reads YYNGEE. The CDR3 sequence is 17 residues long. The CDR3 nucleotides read TGTGCCAGCAGCGTAGGGCAGGGGAGGCTGGGCCAAGAGACCCAGTACTTC. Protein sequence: CASSVGQGRLGQETQYF.

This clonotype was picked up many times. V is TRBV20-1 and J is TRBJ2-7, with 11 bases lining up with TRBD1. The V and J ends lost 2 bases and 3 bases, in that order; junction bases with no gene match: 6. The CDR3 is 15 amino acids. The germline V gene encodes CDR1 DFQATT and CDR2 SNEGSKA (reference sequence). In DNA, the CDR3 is TGCAGTGCTAGACGGACAGGGGGCCTCGTCTACGAGCAGTACTTC. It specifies CSARRTGGLVYEQYF.

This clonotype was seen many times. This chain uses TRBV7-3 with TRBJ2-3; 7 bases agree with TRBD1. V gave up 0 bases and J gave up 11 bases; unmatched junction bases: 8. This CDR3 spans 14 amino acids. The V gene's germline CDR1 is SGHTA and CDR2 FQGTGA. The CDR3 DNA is TGTGCCAGCAGCTTAACCCAGGGGGTGAATATGCAGTATTTT. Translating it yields CASSLTQGVNMQYF.

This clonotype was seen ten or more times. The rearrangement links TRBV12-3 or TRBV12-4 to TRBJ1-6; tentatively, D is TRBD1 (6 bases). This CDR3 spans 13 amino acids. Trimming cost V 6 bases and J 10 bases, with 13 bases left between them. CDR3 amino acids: CASRSQGYSPLHF. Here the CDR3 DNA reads TGTGCCAGCAGGAGCCAGGGGTACTCACCCCTCCACTTT.

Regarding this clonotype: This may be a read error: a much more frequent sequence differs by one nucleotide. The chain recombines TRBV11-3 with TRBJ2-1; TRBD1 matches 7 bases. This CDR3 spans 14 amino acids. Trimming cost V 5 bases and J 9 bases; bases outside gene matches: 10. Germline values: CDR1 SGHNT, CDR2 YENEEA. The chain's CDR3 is CASSPRQGAVEQFF. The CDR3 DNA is TGTGCCAGCAGCCCCCGACAGGGCGCGGTTGAGCAGTTCTTC.

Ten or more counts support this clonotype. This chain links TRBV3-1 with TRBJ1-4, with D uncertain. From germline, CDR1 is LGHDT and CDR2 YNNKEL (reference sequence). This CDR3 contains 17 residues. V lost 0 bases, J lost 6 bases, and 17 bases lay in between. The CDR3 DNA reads TGTGCCAGCAGCCAAGATCTGGTGGGAGGCGCCCATGAAAAACTGTTTTTT. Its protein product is CASSQDLVGGAHEKLFF.

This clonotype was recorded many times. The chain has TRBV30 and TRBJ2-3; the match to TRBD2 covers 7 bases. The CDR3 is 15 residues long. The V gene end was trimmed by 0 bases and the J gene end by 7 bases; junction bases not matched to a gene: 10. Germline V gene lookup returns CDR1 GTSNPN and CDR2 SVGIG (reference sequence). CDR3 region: CAWSVGGRSGNTQYF. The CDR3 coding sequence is TGTGCCTGGAGTGTCGGCGGGAGATCGGGAAATACGCAGTATTTT.

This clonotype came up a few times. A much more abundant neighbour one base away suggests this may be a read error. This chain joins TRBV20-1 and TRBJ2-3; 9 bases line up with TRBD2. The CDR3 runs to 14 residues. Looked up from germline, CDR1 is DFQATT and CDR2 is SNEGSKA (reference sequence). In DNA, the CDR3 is TGCAGTGCTAGTCACGGGACTAGCACAGCTACGCAGTATTTT. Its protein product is CSASHGTSTATQYF.

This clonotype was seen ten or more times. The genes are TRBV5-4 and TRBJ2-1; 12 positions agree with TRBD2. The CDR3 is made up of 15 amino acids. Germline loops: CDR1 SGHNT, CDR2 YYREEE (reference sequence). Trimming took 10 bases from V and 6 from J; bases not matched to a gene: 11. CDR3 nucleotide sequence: TGTGCCGTCCAGGCTAGCGGGAGGGAAAGCAATGAGCAGTTCTTC. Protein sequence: CAVQASGRESNEQFF.

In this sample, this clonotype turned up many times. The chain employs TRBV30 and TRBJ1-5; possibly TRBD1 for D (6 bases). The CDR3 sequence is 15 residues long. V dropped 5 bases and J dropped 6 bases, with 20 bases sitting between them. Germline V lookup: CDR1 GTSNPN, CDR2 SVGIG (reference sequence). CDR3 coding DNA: TGTGCCTGGGGCCCTAAGGGGGGTAATACTCAGCCCCAGCATTTT. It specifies CAWGPKGGNTQPQHF.

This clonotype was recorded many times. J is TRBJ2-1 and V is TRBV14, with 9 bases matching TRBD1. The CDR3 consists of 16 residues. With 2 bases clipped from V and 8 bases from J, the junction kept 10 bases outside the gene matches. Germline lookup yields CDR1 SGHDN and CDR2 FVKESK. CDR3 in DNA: TGTGCCAGCAGCCAAAGCCCGGGACAGGGTAGAGATGAGCAGTTCTTC. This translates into CASSQSPGQGRDEQFF.

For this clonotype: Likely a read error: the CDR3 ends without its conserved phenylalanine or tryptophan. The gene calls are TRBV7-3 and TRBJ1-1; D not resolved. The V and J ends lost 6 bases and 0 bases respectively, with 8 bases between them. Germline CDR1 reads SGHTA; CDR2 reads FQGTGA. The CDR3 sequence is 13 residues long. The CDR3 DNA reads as TGTGCCAGCAGGCTATATGTGAACACTGAAGCTTTCCTT. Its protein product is CASRLYVNTEAFL.

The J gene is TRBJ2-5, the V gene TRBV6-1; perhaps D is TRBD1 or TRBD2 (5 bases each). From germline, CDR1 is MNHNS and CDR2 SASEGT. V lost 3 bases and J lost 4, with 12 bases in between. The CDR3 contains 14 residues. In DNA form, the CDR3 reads TGTGCCAGCAGTGACACCGGGACGGGAGAGACCCAGTACTTC. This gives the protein CASSDTGTGETQYF.

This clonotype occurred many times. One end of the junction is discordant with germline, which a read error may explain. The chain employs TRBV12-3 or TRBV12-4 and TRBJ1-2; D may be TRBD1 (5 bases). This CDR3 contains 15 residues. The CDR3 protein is CASSLAPRRGQWLHF. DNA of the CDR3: TGTGCCAGCAGTTTAGCGCCCAGGAGGGGCCAGTGGCTCCACTTC.

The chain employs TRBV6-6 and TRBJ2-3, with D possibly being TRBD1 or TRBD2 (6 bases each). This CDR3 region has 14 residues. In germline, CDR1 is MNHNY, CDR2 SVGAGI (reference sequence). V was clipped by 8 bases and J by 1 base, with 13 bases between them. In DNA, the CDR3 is TGTGCCAGCGGAGGGGGACACCGCACAGATACGCAGTATTTT. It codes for CASGGGHRTDTQYF.

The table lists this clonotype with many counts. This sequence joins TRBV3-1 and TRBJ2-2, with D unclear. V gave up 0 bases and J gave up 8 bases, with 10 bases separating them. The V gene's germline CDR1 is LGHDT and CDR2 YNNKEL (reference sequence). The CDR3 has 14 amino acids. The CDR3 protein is CASSQDPRSGELFF. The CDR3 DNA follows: TGTGCCAGCAGCCAAGATCCTAGGTCTGGGGAGCTGTTTTTT.

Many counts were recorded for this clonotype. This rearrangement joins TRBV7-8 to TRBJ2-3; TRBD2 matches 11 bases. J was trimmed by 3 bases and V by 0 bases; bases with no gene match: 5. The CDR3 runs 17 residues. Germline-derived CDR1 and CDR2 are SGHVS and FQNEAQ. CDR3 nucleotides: TGTGCCAGCAGCTTAGCGAAGACTAGCGGGACTACAGATACGCAGTATTTT. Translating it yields CASSLAKTSGTTDTQYF.

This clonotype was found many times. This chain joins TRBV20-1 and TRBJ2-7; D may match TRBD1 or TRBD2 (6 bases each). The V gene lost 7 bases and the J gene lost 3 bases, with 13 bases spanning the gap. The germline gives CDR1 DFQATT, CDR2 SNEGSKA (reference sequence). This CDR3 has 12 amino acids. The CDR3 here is CSVSGGDYEQYF. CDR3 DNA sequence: TGCAGTGTGTCCGGGGGCGACTACGAGCAGTACTTC.

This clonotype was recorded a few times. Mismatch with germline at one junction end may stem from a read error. CDR3 loop: CASGLRGLELEWEQYF. CDR3 nucleotide sequence: TGTGCCAGCGGCTTAAGGGGACTAGAATTGGAATGGGAGCAGTACTTC. This chain links TRBV11-1 with TRBJ2-7; 8 bases line up with TRBD2. Per germline, CDR1 SGHAT and CDR2 FQDESV (reference sequence). The CDR3 sequence is 16 residues long.

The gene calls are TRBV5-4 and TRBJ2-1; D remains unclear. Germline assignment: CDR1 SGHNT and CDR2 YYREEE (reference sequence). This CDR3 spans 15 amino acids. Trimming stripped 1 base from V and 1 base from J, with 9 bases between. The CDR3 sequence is CASSLTRGSYNEQFF. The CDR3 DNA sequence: TGTGCCAGCAGCTTGACTCGCGGATCCTACAATGAGCAGTTCTTC.

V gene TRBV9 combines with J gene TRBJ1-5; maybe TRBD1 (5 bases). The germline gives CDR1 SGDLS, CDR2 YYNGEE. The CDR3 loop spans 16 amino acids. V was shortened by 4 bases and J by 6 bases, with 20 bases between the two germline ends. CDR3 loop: CASSRAGRKALQPQHF. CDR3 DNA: TGTGCCAGCAGCCGCGCAGGGCGGAAAGCTCTTCAGCCCCAGCATTTT.

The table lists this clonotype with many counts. The CDR3 sequence is CASSPSRQGAYEQYF. CDR3 nucleotide sequence: TGTGCCAGCTCCCCATCCCGACAGGGCGCCTACGAGCAGTACTTC. The rearrangement joins TRBV18 to TRBJ2-7; 7 bases are a match to TRBD1. The CDR3 is made up of 15 amino acids. Germline trimming cut 6 bases from V and 2 bases from J; bases unmatched to any gene: 10. Germline values: CDR1 KGHSH, CDR2 LQKENI. The whole variable domain, filled in from reference TRBV18 and TRBJ2-7, reads NAGVMQNPRHLVRRRGQEARLRCSPMKGHSHVYWYRQLPEEGLKFMVYLQKENIIDESGMPKERFSAEFPKEGPSILRIQQVVRGDSAAYFCASSPSRQGAYEQYFGPGTRLTVT.

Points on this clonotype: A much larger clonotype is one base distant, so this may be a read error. In DNA, the CDR3 is TGCAGTGCTAGAGTGGGATACCCGGGGGCCGAGCAGTACTTC. Amino acids: CSARVGYPGAEQYF. The rearrangement joins TRBV20-1 to TRBJ2-7; D possibly matches TRBD1 or TRBD2 (6 bases each). V shed 1 base and J shed 6 bases, with 16 bases lying between them. The CDR3 contains 14 residues. Germline V CDR1 and CDR2: DFQATT, SNEGSKA (reference sequence).

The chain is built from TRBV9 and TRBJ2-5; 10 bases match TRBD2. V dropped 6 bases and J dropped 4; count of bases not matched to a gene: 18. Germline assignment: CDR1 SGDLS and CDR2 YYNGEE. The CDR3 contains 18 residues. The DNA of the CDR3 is TGTGCCAGCAACGCCGAGGGGCTCTCTAGCGGGGGAAGAGAGACCCAGTACTTC. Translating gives CASNAEGLSSGGRETQYF.

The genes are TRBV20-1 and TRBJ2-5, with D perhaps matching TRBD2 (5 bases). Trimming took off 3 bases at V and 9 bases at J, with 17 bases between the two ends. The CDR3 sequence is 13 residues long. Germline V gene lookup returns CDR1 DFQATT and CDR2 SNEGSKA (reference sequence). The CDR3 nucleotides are TGCAGTGCTAGGGACTTAAGCAATCAGCCCCAGTACTTC. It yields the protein CSARDLSNQPQYF.

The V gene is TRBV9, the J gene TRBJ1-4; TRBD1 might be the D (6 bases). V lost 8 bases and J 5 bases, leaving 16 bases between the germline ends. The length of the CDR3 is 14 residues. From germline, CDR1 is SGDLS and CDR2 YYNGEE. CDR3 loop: CASGEQGRNEKLFF. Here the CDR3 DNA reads TGTGCCAGTGGCGAACAGGGACGGAATGAAAAACTGTTTTTT.

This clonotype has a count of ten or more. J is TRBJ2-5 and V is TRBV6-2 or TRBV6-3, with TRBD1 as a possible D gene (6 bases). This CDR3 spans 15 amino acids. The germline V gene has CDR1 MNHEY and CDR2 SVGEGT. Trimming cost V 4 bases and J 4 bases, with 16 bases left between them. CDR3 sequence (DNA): TGTGCCAGCAGTTGGGACATTGTTTCTTCAGAGACCCAGTACTTC. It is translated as CASSWDIVSSETQYF.